This entry is about one TCR beta chain. Its antigen is not yet known. Base qualities are not at hand, and no much larger clone is one base apart. The receptor library was made with 5' RACE. TCRdb lists the instrument as NextSeq 500. In the TCR library protocol, unique molecular identifiers were attached to individual cDNA molecules to correct for PCR bias and sequencing error. TCR alpha and beta chains were both sequenced, and the abundances of alpha and beta sequences in each sample were closely correlated with each other. The paper's data handling went like this. Decombinator V4 was used to annotate the V gene, J gene and CDR3 of the TCR sequences. TCRs were defined as expanded if a significant change between any two time points was detected under a Poisson model with p below 0.0001. TCR abundances were normalised to the total number of TCRs sequenced per sample and were expressed as counts per million. VDJdb, accessed 1 November 2021, was searched for CMV, EBV and SARS-CoV-2 annotated TCRs, with TCRs annotated for multiple antigens excluded. The public reads were reanalyzed by TCRdb: fastp trimming at Q25, MiXCR alignment, in-frame beta chains only. For every CDR3 protein sequence, its rows merge into one entry that carries the most common genes and DNA. These V and J calls originate from TCRdb's pipeline instead of the authors' own analysis. The sample table lists tens of thousands of distinct CDR3 sequences, more than 9% of them with a count of one. The ten biggest clones cover more than 6.5% of the sample.

A case-control design nested within a healthcare worker cohort in London, UK, was used, with weekly nasopharyngeal swab PCR tests and blood sampling performed. Healthcare workers were recruited between 23 and 31 March 2020, during the week of the UK lockdown, and were followed weekly for up to roughly 15 weeks. The data derive from a study of early T cells in non-severe SARS-CoV-2 infection (dated by TCRdb to the early 2020s). Notes on the research overall: TCR sequencing used bulk RNA from unsorted whole blood, so alpha and beta chains could not be paired.

The paper as a whole reports these results and caveats: Matching against VDJdb was skewed toward anti-spike CD8 responses, likely underestimated virus-specific expansions, and missed private and CD4 specificities.

The sequencing sample was made of whole blood. This TCR was recovered from an adult who was a healthcare worker with PCR-confirmed SARS-CoV-2 infection or an uninfected control (not recorded which).

The bases are TGCGCCAGCAGCCCCTATGGGCGGGAGATCTCCTACGAGCAGTACTTC. Translated, it reads CASSPYGREISYEQYF. The chain is made from TRBV4-1 and TRBJ2-7; 7 central nucleotides agree with TRBD2. Relative to germline, V is missing 4 bases and J is missing 0 bases, with 9 bases of the junction outside any gene match. The germline V gene provides CDR1 MGHRA and CDR2 YSYEKL. The CDR3 runs 16 residues from the cysteine to the phenylalanine. Only CDR3 DNA remains: 48 bases, in frame from the first base.